The TCR beta chain under discussion was sequenced for a study of blood T cell repertoires in COVID-19. On the study more broadly: Samples representing acute and convalescent COVID-19 were sourced from the United States, Italy and Spain. Sample material is recorded as cDNA or gDNA derived from T cells, B-cell-depleted T cells, or PBMCs.

CDR1 MGHDK and CDR2 SYGVNS come from the germline V gene. The ends lost 6 bases at V and 4 bases at J; junction bases unmatched: 0. This CDR3 is 12 amino acids long. Original methodology: Amplifying reference gene primers gave estimates of nucleated cell counts. Only in-frame clones appear in the TCRdb table, and some are missing; sequencing was by immunoSEQ multiplex PCR. That table gives V, J and clone size, and the DNA gave D and trimming. Among over 200,000 clones listed, approximately 88% were seen once. The chain employs TRBV25-1 and TRBJ1-5; TRBD1 agrees at 7 bases. The sequence was collected from a man aged 60 to 69 who had recovered from COVID-19. The sequencing input was peripheral blood. CDR3 bases: TGTGCCAGCAGACAGGGGAATCAGCCCCAGCATTTT. It translates to CASRQGNQPQHF. The full variable domain, its missing parts supplied by reference TRBV25-1 and TRBJ1-5, is EADIYQTPRYLVIGTGKKITLECSQTMGHDKMYWYQQDPGMELHLIHYSYGVNSTEKGDLSSESTVSRIRTEHFPLTLESARPSHTSQYLCASRQGNQPQHFGDGTRLSIL.